Shown below are 21 T cell receptor beta chains from a single sample sequenced in a study of T cells in localized non-small cell lung cancer. Method: immunoSEQ multiplex PCR; TCRdb's copy keeps in-frame clones and lacks some. The sample holds almost 30,000 clones, 70% to 90% seen once. The specimen comprised peripheral blood, sampled before any cancer treatment. The receptors shown here come from a female donor older than 55 with stage III squamous cell lung carcinoma.

This chain links TRBV19 with TRBJ1-1; the match to TRBD1 covers 9 bases. This CDR3 has 15 residues. V was pared by 7 bases and J by 1 base, with 7 bases of the junction left unmatched. In germline, CDR1 is LNHDA, CDR2 SQIVND (reference sequence). As DNA, the CDR3 is TGTGCCAGTACCCGGACGGGACAGGGGAACACTGAAGCTTTCTTT. This codes for CASTRTGQGNTEAFF.

The chain links TRBV2 to TRBJ1-5; D is unresolved. V was trimmed by 8 bases and J by 0 bases, leaving 5 bases between them. The CDR3 sequence is 12 residues long. Germline loops: CDR1 SNHLY, CDR2 FYNNEI. Here the CDR3 DNA reads TGTGCCAGCTCCTATAGCAATCAGCCCCAGCATTTT. It yields the protein CASSYSNQPQHF. Full variable domain (remainder filled in from reference TRBV2 and TRBJ1-5): EPEVTQTPSHQVTQMGQEVILRCVPISNHLYFYWYRQILGQKVEFLVSFYNNEISEKSEIFDDQFSVERPDGSNFTLKIRSTKLEDSAMYFCASSYSNQPQHFGDGTRLSIL.

This clone was seen a single time. Other DNA sequences in this sample translate to the same CDR3. V is TRBV5-1 and J is TRBJ1-1; TRBD1 agrees at 7 bases. Germline lookup yields CDR1 SGHRS and CDR2 YFSETQ. The CDR3 contains 13 residues. J was trimmed by 4 bases and V by 3 bases; bases with no gene match: 3. CDR3 loop: CASSSRQGTEAFF. CDR3 in DNA: TGCGCCAGCAGCTCTCGACAGGGCACTGAAGCTTTCTTT.

This chain links TRBV9 with TRBJ1-2, with 9 bases lining up with TRBD1. Germline-derived CDR1 and CDR2 are SGDLS and YYNGEE. V lost 0 bases and J lost 5; bases outside the gene matches: 11. The CDR3 length is 17 residues. The CDR3 protein is CASSVVPDRGVLYGYTF. DNA for the CDR3: TGTGCCAGCAGCGTAGTCCCGGACAGGGGTGTTTTGTATGGCTACACCTTC.

This chain links TRBV19 with TRBJ2-2; 8 bases fit TRBD1. Unmatched junction bases numbered 9, after V lost 6 bases and J lost 6 bases. The V gene's germline CDR1 is LNHDA and CDR2 SQIVND (reference sequence). The CDR3 contains 15 residues. The CDR3 nucleotides are TGTGCCAGTAGCAGGGGCCACAGGGGGTCCGGGGAGCTGTTTTTT. Translated, it gives CASSRGHRGSGELFF.

The chain has TRBV27 and TRBJ2-7, with TRBD1 identical over 8 bases. The germline V gene encodes CDR1 MNHEY and CDR2 SMNVEV (reference sequence). This CDR3 contains 14 residues. V shed 1 base, J shed 3 bases, and the junction held 2 bases outside the gene matches. CDR3 DNA: TGTGCCAGCAGTTTATTTGGACAGGGCTACGAGCAGTACTTC. As protein: CASSLFGQGYEQYF.

The J gene is TRBJ2-2, the V gene TRBV6-6; a weak D match, TRBD2 (5 bases). The germline CDR1 and CDR2 sequences are MNHNY and SVGAGI (reference sequence). This CDR3 region has 14 residues. The V end lost 9 bases, the J end lost 3 bases, and 14 bases lay between the germline ends. CDR3 nucleotides: TGTGCCAGTCGTGAGGCGCGGGACACCGGGGAGCTGTTTTTT. It is translated as CASREARDTGELFF.

This clone occurred once. The rearrangement joins TRBV7-3 to TRBJ1-1; D might be TRBD1 (5 bases). Trimming stripped 3 bases from V and 1 base from J, with 9 bases between. The CDR3 length is 14 residues. Per the germline V gene, CDR1 is SGHTA and CDR2 is FQGTGA. The CDR3 region has the DNA TGTGCCAGCAGCTTGCAGGGAGGGAACACTGAAGCTTTCTTT. The encoded protein is CASSLQGGNTEAFF.

The gene calls are TRBV4-3 and TRBJ2-5; D gene uncertain. In germline, CDR1 is LGHNA, CDR2 YSLEER. This CDR3 region has 14 residues. V was trimmed by 0 bases and J by 7 bases, leaving 12 bases between them. In DNA form, the CDR3 reads TGCGCCAGCAGCCAAGAAAGTAGGCACGGGACCCAGTACTTC. As protein: CASSQESRHGTQYF.

The genes are TRBV4-3 and TRBJ2-3; a possible D gene is TRBD2 (5 bases). CDR3 length: 15 amino acids. Germline V gives CDR1 LGHNA, CDR2 YSLEER. V lost 0 bases and J lost 3, with 10 bases in between. In DNA, the CDR3 is TGCGCCAGCAGCCAAGACCGGGGTTATACAGATACGCAGTATTTT. It codes for CASSQDRGYTDTQYF.

The CDR3 nucleotides read TGTGCCAGCACCCCAAGGGGCAGGCTCCTCACAGATACGCAGTATTTT. It is translated as CASTPRGRLLTDTQYF. J is TRBJ2-3 and V is TRBV9, with a tentative D call TRBD1 (5 bases). The CDR3 loop spans 16 amino acids. Germline V CDR1 and CDR2: SGDLS, YYNGEE. Trimming left V 6 bases short and J 2 bases short, with 19 bases between.

V and J are TRBV7-9 and TRBJ2-1, with D possibly being TRBD2 (6 bases). There are 17 residues in the CDR3. V lost 4 bases, J lost 0 bases, and 16 bases lay in between. Germline V gives CDR1 SEHNR, CDR2 FQNEAQ (reference sequence). For the CDR3, the DNA is TGTGCCAGCAGCTCCCCCAGGCGGGAAGTCTCCTACAATGAGCAGTTCTTC. Protein sequence: CASSSPRREVSYNEQFF.

The chain links TRBV2 to TRBJ2-5; D call uncertain. The CDR3 totals 13 residues. Germline V gene lookup returns CDR1 SNHLY and CDR2 FYNNEI. V was shortened by 4 bases and J by 1 base, with 7 bases between the two germline ends. The CDR3 DNA reads as TGTGCCAGCAGTGGACAAACCCAAGAGACCCAGTACTTC. As protein: CASSGQTQETQYF.

The V call is TRBV28, the J call TRBJ2-5, with TRBD2 as a possible D gene (6 bases). The CDR3 is made up of 14 amino acids. Per the germline V gene, CDR1 is MDHEN and CDR2 is SYDVKM. The V end lost 6 bases, the J end lost 5 bases, and 16 bases lay between the germline ends. CDR3 region: CASSSPAAGETQYF. CDR3 sequence (DNA): TGTGCCAGCAGCTCACCCGCCGCGGGGGAGACCCAGTACTTC.

J is TRBJ2-7 and V is TRBV5-1; D may be TRBD1 (6 bases). The V gene lost 4 bases and the J gene lost 4 bases, with 15 bases spanning the gap. The CDR3 contains 14 residues. CDR1 and CDR2 (germline): SGHRS, YFSETQ. CDR3 amino acids: CASSTPGVPYEQYF. The CDR3 DNA follows: TGCGCCAGCAGCACCCCAGGGGTCCCTTACGAGCAGTACTTC.

This clone was seen only once. V usage is TRBV10-3 and J usage is TRBJ1-4; no clear D. Germline CDR1 is ENHRY and CDR2 is SYGVKD. Trimming shortened V by 7 bases and J by 0 bases, and 12 bases separated the two germline ends. There are 15 residues in the CDR3. DNA of the CDR3: TGTGCCATCAAACGGGAGGGCACAACTAATGAAAAACTGTTTTTT. Protein sequence: CAIKREGTTNEKLFF.

This clone is a singleton in its sample. The CDR3: CASSFPGTEQFF. In DNA form, the CDR3 reads TGTGCCAGCAGTTTCCCCGGGACAGAGCAGTTCTTC. The chain employs TRBV27 and TRBJ2-1; weak D call: TRBD1 (6 bases). V dropped 3 bases and J dropped 10 bases, with 10 bases sitting between them. The CDR3 covers 12 residues. Germline values: CDR1 MNHEY, CDR2 SMNVEV (reference sequence).

V usage is TRBV6-5 and J usage is TRBJ2-5; 9 bases agree with TRBD1. The V gene's germline CDR1 is MNHEY and CDR2 SVGAGI. Trimming took 2 bases from V and 5 from J; bases not matched to a gene: 6. CDR3 size: 15 residues. The CDR3 is CASSYTSTGGETQYF. CDR3 nucleotide sequence: TGTGCCAGCAGTTACACGTCGACAGGGGGTGAGACCCAGTACTTC.

This clone was detected only once. This chain links TRBV28 with TRBJ1-2, with D perhaps matching TRBD1 (5 bases). V was pared by 5 bases and J by 1 base, with 11 bases between. The CDR3 contains 14 residues. Germline V CDR1 and CDR2: MDHEN, SYDVKM. The CDR3 spells CASSQTDLNYGYTF. CDR3 in DNA: TGTGCCAGCAGTCAGACAGACCTTAACTATGGCTACACCTTC.

The sample holds a few counts of this clone. This rearrangement joins TRBV7-2 to TRBJ1-2, with 8 positions matching TRBD1. The CDR3 covers 17 residues. Unmatched junction bases numbered 18, after V lost 5 bases and J lost 7 bases. Per germline, CDR1 SGHTA and CDR2 FQGNSA. The CDR3 nucleotides read TGTGCCAGCAGCCCGCAGGGGGCGGGGGGCCTAAGGTTTGGCTACACCTTC. Translated, it gives CASSPQGAGGLRFGYTF.

This chain links TRBV9 with TRBJ1-1, with D possibly TRBD1 on 5 matching bases. The CDR3 totals 15 residues. The germline CDR1 and CDR2 sequences are SGDLS and YYNGEE. The V gene lost 0 bases and the J gene lost 5 bases, with 14 bases spanning the gap. This CDR3 is CASSVVVGAETEAFF. CDR3 bases: TGTGCCAGCAGCGTAGTTGTAGGGGCGGAAACTGAAGCTTTCTTT.